These 6 T cell receptor beta chains originate from one sample sequenced in a study of T cell responses to AZD1222 COVID-19 vaccine (dated by TCRdb to 2020 to 2022). This specimen's time point label, interpreted: baseline before first vaccination. Library preparation used the immunoSEQ multiplex PCR assay. This is the immuneACCESS table as TCRdb keeps it, with only in-frame sequences that have V and J called. A part of the clones is gone; compared with another copy, unresolved V genes explain less than half, and the rest is unexplained. This sample lists about 120,000 clones; 88% were detected once. In total, the top ten clones hold 2.4% of the sample. Sequenced material: peripheral blood, taken on day 0 of AZD1222 vaccination. The receptors were gathered from an adult in good health.

This clone appeared a few times. The chain employs TRBV20-1 and TRBJ2-3, with 11 positions matching TRBD1. V was clipped by 3 bases and J by 8 bases; unmatched bases: 4. There are 13 residues in the CDR3. CDR1 and CDR2 (germline): DFQATT, SNEGSKA (reference sequence). DNA of the CDR3: TGCAGTGCTAGTGGGGGACAGGGGGGTACGCAGTATTTT. This gives the protein CSASGGQGGTQYF.

The chain joins TRBV19 to TRBJ1-5, with 7 bases lining up with TRBD1. Germline CDR1 reads LNHDA; CDR2 reads SQIVND (reference sequence). This CDR3 is built from 15 residues. V shed 3 bases, J shed 3 bases, and the junction held 5 bases outside the gene matches. DNA of the CDR3: TGTGCCAGTAGTATCTCGACAGGGAACAATCAGCCCCAGCATTTT. Translation: CASSISTGNNQPQHF.

The J gene is TRBJ1-4, the V gene TRBV5-4; D gene uncertain. The CDR3 has 15 amino acids. With 0 bases removed from V and 2 bases from J, the gap between germline ends came to 8 bases. The germline V gene encodes CDR1 SGHNT and CDR2 YYREEE (reference sequence). Here the CDR3 reads CASSLAEQTNEKLFF. The CDR3 DNA reads TGTGCCAGCAGCTTGGCAGAGCAGACTAATGAAAAACTGTTTTTT.

This rearrangement joins TRBV6-6 to TRBJ1-2, with D maybe TRBD1 (5 bases). The CDR3 is 13 residues long. Germline V gene data show CDR1 as MNHNY and CDR2 as SVGAGI (reference sequence). Trimming shortened V by 4 bases and J by 6 bases, and 12 bases separated the two germline ends. The CDR3 coding sequence is TGTGCCAGCAGTTCGGTGATGGGGGATGGCTACACCTTC. It is translated as CASSSVMGDGYTF.

This CDR3 reads CASSLDRVTEAFF. The CDR3 region has the DNA TGTGCCAGTAGTTTGGACAGGGTCACTGAAGCTTTCTTT. The genes are TRBV19 and TRBJ1-1, with 8 bases aligning to TRBD1. The CDR3 totals 13 residues. Germline values: CDR1 LNHDA, CDR2 SQIVND (reference sequence). The V and J ends lost 5 bases and 4 bases, in that order; junction bases with no gene match: 3.

CDR3 nucleotides: TGTGCCACCAGCAGAGGCGGGGTGGGGGAGCTGTTTTTT. This codes for CATSRGGVGELFF. The rearrangement links TRBV15 to TRBJ2-2, with D possibly TRBD2 on 6 matching bases. Trimming cost V 1 base and J 8 bases, with 8 bases left between them. Germline V CDR1 and CDR2: LNHNV, YYDKDF (reference sequence). The CDR3 runs 13 residues.